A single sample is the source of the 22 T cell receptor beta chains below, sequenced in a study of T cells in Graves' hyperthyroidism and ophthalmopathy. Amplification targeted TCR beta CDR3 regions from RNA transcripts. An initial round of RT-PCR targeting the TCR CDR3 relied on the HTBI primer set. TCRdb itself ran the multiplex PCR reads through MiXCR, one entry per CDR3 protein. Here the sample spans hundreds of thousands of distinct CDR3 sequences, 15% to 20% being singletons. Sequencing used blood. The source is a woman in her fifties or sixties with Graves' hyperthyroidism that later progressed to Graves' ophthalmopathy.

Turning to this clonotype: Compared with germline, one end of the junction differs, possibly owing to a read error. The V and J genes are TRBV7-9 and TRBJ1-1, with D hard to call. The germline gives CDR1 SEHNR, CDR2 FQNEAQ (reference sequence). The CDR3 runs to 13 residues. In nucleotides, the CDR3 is TGTGCCAGCAGCCTAACAGTGAAGACTGAAGCTTTCTTT. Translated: CASSLTVKTEAFF.

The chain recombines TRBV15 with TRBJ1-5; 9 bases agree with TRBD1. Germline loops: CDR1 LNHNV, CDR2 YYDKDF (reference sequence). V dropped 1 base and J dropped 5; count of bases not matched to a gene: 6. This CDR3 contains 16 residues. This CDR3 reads CATSRVVYRGHQPQHF. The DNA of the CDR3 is TGTGCCACCAGCAGAGTAGTCTACAGGGGGCATCAGCCCCAGCATTTT.

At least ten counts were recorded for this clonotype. CDR3 sequence reads: CSARGGVRHTQYF. The DNA for the CDR3 is TGCAGTGCTAGGGGGGGGGTTCGACATACGCAGTATTTT. V usage is TRBV20-1 and J usage is TRBJ2-3, with TRBD2 identical over 7 bases. The CDR3 is 13 residues long. Unmatched junction bases numbered 7, after V lost 3 bases and J lost 7 bases. Germline lookup yields CDR1 DFQATT and CDR2 SNEGSKA (reference sequence).

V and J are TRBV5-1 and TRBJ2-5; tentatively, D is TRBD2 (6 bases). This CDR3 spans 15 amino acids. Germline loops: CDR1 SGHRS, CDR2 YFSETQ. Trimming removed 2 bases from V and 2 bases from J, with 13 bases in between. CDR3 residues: CASSLPAGNQETQYF. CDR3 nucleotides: TGCGCCAGCAGCTTACCCGCGGGGAATCAAGAGACCCAGTACTTC.

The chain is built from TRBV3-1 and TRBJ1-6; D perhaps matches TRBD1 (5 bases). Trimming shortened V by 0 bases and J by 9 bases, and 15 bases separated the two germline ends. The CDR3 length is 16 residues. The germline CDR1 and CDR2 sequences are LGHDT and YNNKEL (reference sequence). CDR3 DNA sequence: TGTGCCAGCAGCCAAGAATACGGGACGGAGATTTCACCCCTCCACTTT. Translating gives CASSQEYGTEISPLHF.

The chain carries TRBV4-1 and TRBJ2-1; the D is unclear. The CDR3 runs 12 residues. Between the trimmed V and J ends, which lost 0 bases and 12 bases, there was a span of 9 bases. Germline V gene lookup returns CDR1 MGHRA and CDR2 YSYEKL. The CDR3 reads CASSQEPNRQFF. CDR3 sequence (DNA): TGCGCCAGCAGCCAAGAACCCAACCGGCAGTTCTTC.

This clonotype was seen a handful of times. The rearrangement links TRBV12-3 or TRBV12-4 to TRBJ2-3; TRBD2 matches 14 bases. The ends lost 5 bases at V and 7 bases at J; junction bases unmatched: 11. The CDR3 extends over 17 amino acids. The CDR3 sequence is CASSLWTSGGPSYTQYF. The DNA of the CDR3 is TGTGCCAGCAGTCTCTGGACTAGCGGGGGGCCTTCTTATACGCAGTATTTT.

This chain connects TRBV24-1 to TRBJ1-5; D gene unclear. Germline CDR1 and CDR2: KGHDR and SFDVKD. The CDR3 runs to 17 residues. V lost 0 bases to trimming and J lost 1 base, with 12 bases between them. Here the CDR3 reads CATSDLQTRPSNQPQHF. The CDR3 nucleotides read TGTGCCACCAGTGATTTGCAAACTAGGCCCAGCAATCAGCCCCAGCATTTT.

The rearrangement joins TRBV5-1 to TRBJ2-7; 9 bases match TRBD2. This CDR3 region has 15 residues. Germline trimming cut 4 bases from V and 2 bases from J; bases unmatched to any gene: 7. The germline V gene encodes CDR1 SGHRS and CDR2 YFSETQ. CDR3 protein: CASSPQGTSTYEQYF. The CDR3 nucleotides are TGCGCCAGCAGCCCCCAGGGGACTAGCACCTACGAGCAGTACTTC.

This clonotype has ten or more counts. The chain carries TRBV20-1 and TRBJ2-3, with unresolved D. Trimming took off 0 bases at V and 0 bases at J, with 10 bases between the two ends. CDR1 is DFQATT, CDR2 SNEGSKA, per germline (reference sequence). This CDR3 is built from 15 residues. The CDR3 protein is CSARDTAGSTDTQYF. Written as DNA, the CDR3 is TGCAGTGCTAGAGATACCGCCGGGAGCACAGATACGCAGTATTTT.

Here the CDR3 reads CASTHRGSEKAGELFF. CDR3 coding DNA: TGTGCCAGCACCCACCGGGGGAGTGAGAAGGCCGGGGAGCTGTTTTTT. The V gene is TRBV12-3 or TRBV12-4, the J gene TRBJ2-2, with D maybe TRBD2 (6 bases). The CDR3 runs to 16 residues. Between the trimmed V and J ends, which lost 7 bases and 6 bases, there was a span of 21 bases.

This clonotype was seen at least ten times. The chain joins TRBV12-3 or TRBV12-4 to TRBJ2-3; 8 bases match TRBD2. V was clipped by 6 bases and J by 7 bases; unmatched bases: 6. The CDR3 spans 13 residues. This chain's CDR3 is CASRSTSAHTQYF. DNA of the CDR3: TGTGCCAGCAGATCGACTAGCGCCCATACGCAGTATTTT.

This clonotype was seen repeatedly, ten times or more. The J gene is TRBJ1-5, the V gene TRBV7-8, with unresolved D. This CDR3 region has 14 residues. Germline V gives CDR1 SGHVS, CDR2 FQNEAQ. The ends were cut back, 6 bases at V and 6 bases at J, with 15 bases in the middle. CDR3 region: CASSLRGGSQPQHF. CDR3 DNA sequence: TGTGCCAGCAGTCTTCGGGGTGGGAGTCAGCCCCAGCATTTT. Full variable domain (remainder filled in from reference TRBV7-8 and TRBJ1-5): GAGVSQSPRYKVAKRGQDVALRCDPISGHVSLFWYQQALGQGPEFLTYFQNEAQLDKSGLPSDRFFAERPEGSVSTLKIQRTQQEDSAVYLCASSLRGGSQPQHFGDGTRLSIL.

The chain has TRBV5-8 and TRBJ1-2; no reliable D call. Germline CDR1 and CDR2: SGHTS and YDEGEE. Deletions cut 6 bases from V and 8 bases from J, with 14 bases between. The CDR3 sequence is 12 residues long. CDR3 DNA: TGTGCCAGCACCCCGAGGCGTTCCGGCTACACCTTC. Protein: CASTPRRSGYTF.

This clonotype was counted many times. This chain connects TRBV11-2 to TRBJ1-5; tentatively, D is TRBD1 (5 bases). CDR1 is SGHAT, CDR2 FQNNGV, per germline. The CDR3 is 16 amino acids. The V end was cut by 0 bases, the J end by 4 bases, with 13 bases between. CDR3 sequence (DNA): TGTGCCAGCAGCTTAGAATACCGGGGGAGGAATCAGCCCCAGCATTTT. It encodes CASSLEYRGRNQPQHF.

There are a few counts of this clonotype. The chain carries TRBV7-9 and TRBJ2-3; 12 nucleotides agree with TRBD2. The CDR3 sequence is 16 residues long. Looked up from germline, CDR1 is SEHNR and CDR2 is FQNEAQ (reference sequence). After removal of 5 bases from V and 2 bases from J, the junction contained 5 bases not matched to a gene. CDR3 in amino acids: CASSPPSGGDTDTQYF. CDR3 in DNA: TGTGCCAGCAGCCCCCCTAGCGGGGGGGACACAGATACGCAGTATTTT.

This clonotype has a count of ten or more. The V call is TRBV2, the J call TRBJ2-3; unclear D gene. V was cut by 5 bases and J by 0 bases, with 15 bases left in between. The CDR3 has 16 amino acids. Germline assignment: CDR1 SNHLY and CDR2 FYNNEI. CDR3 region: CASSSLETTSTDTQYF. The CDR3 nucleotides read TGTGCCAGCAGTAGCCTTGAGACAACTAGCACAGATACGCAGTATTTT.

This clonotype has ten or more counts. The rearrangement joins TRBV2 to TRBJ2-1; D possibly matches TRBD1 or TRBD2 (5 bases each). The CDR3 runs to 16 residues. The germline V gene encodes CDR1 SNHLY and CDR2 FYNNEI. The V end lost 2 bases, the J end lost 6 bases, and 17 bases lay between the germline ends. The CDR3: CASSEMRGARINEQFF. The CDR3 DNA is TGTGCCAGCAGTGAAATGAGGGGAGCCCGGATCAATGAGCAGTTCTTC.

The CDR3 DNA reads TGTGCCAGCAGCTTGTCAGGGTTCTATAATTCACCCCTCCACTTT. As protein: CASSLSGFYNSPLHF. The rearrangement links TRBV5-4 to TRBJ1-6, with TRBD1 as a possible D gene (5 bases). V was trimmed by 1 base and J by 3 bases, leaving 8 bases between them. Looked up from germline, CDR1 is SGHNT and CDR2 is YYREEE (reference sequence). CDR3 length: 15 amino acids.

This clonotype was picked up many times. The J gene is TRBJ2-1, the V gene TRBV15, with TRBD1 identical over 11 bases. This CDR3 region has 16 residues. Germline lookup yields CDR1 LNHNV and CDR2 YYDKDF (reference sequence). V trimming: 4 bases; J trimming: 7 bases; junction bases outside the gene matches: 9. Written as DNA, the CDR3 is TGTGCCACCAGCAACGGGGGGACAGGGGGGTTGAATGAGCAGTTCTTC. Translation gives CATSNGGTGGLNEQFF.

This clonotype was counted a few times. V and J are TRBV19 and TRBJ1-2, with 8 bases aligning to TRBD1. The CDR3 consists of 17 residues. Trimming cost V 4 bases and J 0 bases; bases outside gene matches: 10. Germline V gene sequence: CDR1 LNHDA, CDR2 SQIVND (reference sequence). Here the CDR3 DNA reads TGTGCCAGTAGTACCATAAGGACAGGGTACGCTAACTATGGCTACACCTTC. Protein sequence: CASSTIRTGYANYGYTF.

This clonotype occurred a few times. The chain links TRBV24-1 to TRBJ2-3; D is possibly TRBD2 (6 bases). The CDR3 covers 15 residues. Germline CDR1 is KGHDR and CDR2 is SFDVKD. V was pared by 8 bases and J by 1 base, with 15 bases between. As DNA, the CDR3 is TGTGCCACCACCGAGGACGGCGGGGGCACAGATACGCAGTATTTT. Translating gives CATTEDGGGTDTQYF.